This is a list of T cell receptor beta chains from one sample in a study of patients and donors after allogeneic stem cell transplantation. TCRdb redid the calling of the RT-PCR reads with MiXCR, one entry per CDR3 protein. The sample has 200,000 to 250,000 distinct CDR3 sequences; about 37% are singletons. Material for sequencing was blood, either unsorted or a sorted T cell fraction (not recorded which). Source of these receptors: a human donor who was either an allogeneic HSCT recipient or a stem cell or donor lymphocyte infusion donor (not recorded which). It is not recorded whose cells these are; they may come from a transplant donor. Both conserved end residues are part of each CDR3. D genes are given only for firm matches. Rows give clone size only sometimes, using once, few, many, or a class for an expanded clone.

clone_size	v_call	j_call	d_call	cdr3_nt	cdr3_aa
NA	TRBV12-3/TRBV12-4	TRBJ1-5	TRBD1	TGTGCCAGCAGTTCCAGGACAGGTAGGGGGTATAGCAATCAGCCCCAGCATTTT	CASSSRTGRGYSNQPQHF
NA	TRBV28	TRBJ2-3	TRBD2	TGTGCCAGCAGATCCGAGTTAGCGGGGACCACTAGCACAGATACGCAGTATTTT	CASRSELAGTTSTDTQYF
once	TRBV5-1	TRBJ2-6	TRBD1	TGCGCCAGCAGCTGGGACAGCTCTGGGGCCAACGTCCTGACTTTC	CASSWDSSGANVLTF
NA	TRBV24-1	TRBJ1-5	TRBD1	TGTGCCACCAGTGACTCGGGACAGGGGGCTAGGCAGCCCCAGCATTTT	CATSDSGQGARQPQHF
NA	TRBV2	TRBJ1-4	NA	TGTGCCAGCAGTATGGGACGGGAAAAACTGTTTTTT	CASSMGREKLFF
NA	TRBV29-1	TRBJ1-3	NA	TGCAGCGTTGCGGTGTCAGGGCCCGGAAACACCATATATTTT	CSVAVSGPGNTIYF
NA	TRBV7-8	TRBJ2-2	TRBD2	TGTGCCAGCAGCCTAGCCCCAAGCGGGGGGGCCGCCGGGGAGCTGTTTTTT	CASSLAPSGGAAGELFF
NA	TRBV25-1	TRBJ2-5	NA	TGTGCCAGCAGTGTAGAGAACGAAGAGACCCAGTACTTC	CASSVENEETQYF
few	TRBV18	TRBJ2-5	NA	TGTGCCAGCTCACCGTACCAAGAGACCCAGTACTTC	CASSPYQETQYF
NA	TRBV4-1	TRBJ1-4	NA	TGCGCCAGCAGCCAAGATGCCGGGCCATCCGAAAAACTGTTTTTT	CASSQDAGPSEKLFF
NA	TRBV14	TRBJ2-2	NA	TGTGCCAGCAGCCAACTTCTCGGAGGGGGCGGGGAGCTGTTTTTT	CASSQLLGGGGELFF
NA	TRBV2	TRBJ1-1	NA	TGTGCCAGCAGTGAATATCTCATGAACACTGAAGCTTTCTTT	CASSEYLMNTEAFF
few	TRBV29-1	TRBJ1-1	NA	TGCAGCGTTGATAGTTCCGGACTGAACACTGAAGCTTTCTTT	CSVDSSGLNTEAFF
NA	TRBV20-1	TRBJ2-5	NA	TGCAGTGCTAGCCCCCAGTGGGAGACCCAGTACTTC	CSASPQWETQYF
few	TRBV20-1	TRBJ1-5	TRBD1	TGCAGTGCTAGTTCGATTCCCGGGACAGGGGATAGCAATCAGCCCCAGCATTTT	CSASSIPGTGDSNQPQHF
few	TRBV9	TRBJ2-7	TRBD2	TGTGCCAGCAGCGCTCGATCTAGCGGGCACGCCTACGAGCAGTACTTC	CASSARSSGHAYEQYF
few	TRBV14	TRBJ1-6	TRBD1	TGTGCCAGCAGCCGGACAGGGGGCTATTCACCCCTCCACTTT	CASSRTGGYSPLHF
NA	TRBV4-1	TRBJ2-5	NA	TGCGCCAGCAGCCAAGATCCCCCTCTGACTCGGCAAGAGACCCAGTACTTC	CASSQDPPLTRQETQYF
NA	TRBV20-1	TRBJ2-7	TRBD1	TGCAGTGCTCCCCGGGACAGGGCCTACTCCTACGAGCAGTACTTC	CSAPRDRAYSYEQYF
NA	TRBV5-1	TRBJ2-7	NA	TGCGCCAGCAGCTTGAATAGGGGTAATACCTACGAGCAGTACTTC	CASSLNRGNTYEQYF
NA	TRBV4-3	TRBJ2-3	NA	TGCGCCAGCAGCCCCCGGGCCCAGCTCACAGATACGCAGTATTTT	CASSPRAQLTDTQYF
NA	TRBV28	TRBJ1-3	NA	TGTGCCAGCAGTGGATATAAGTCAAACACCATATATTTT	CASSGYKSNTIYF
few	TRBV5-1	TRBJ2-3	NA	TGCGCCAGCAGCTTGGCCCCCCAAGGACGCGGCGGCTCCACAGATACGCAGTATTTT	CASSLAPQGRGGSTDTQYF
NA	TRBV9	TRBJ1-2	NA	TGTGCCAGCAGCGTAGGTCCGACACGACTTAACTATGGCTACACCTTC	CASSVGPTRLNYGYTF
NA	TRBV4-1	TRBJ2-2	NA	TGCGCCAGCAGCCAAGAGTGGGGGCTCAACACCGGGGAGCTGTTTTTT	CASSQEWGLNTGELFF
NA	TRBV12-3/TRBV12-4	TRBJ1-3	NA	TGTGCCAGCAGTTTAGTAGTCTCTGGAAACACCATATATTTT	CASSLVVSGNTIYF